This T cell receptor (beta chain) comes out of a study of identical twins (dated by TCRdb to 2016 to 2017). Background on the whole study: The study deep-sequenced TCR alpha and beta repertoires from monozygotic twins, unrelated adults of various ages and cord blood to test whether fetal clonotypes persist. To rule out contamination, the twin experiments were replicated at different times with different library preparation protocols. The investigation overall reported the following: Invariant T cells such as MAIT and iNKT could partly confound zero-insertion analyses, though diverse VJ usage argued against this for most clonotypes. A weaker excess of twin sharing was found in beta out-of-frame sequences because the signal-to-noise ratio was lowered by fewer shared sequences. Compared with coincidental sharing between unrelated individuals, out-of-frame TCR alpha sequences shared between twins had an excess of sequences with low generation probability. Abundant cord blood beta clonotypes carried fewer insertions; young adult naive repertoires showed a weaker similar trend, while memory repertoires showed none. Conclusions relied on cross-sectional statistical analysis, since the same donors could not be followed over many years. Out-of-frame TCR alpha sharing in monozygotic twins was systematically underestimated by recombination models, whereas sharing between unrelated individuals was in agreement with the recombination models.

Every donor was a healthy Caucasian. The twin cohort comprised three pairs of female monozygotic twins, all aged about 18 to 30 years. RNA for TCR libraries was isolated from peripheral blood mononuclear cells. Many counts were recorded for this clonotype. Its binding antigen is unknown. No quality values exist for individual bases; no much larger clone is one base distant. Per the germline V gene (reference sequence), WNHNN is the CDR1 and SYGVQD is the CDR2. The CDR3 contains 17 residues, cysteine and phenylalanine counted. Only the CDR3 part of the read is kept: 51 bases, read in frame from the first base. At the junction V is shortened by 6 bases and J by 7 bases, with 25 bases in between. The receptor library was made with 5' RACE. The instrument given in TCRdb is Illumina HiSeq 2000. A universal primer binding site was added through template switching, and the final cDNA carried a unique molecular identifier so that TCR cDNA molecules could be counted accurately. Specific primers in the conserved constant-segment region were used to synthesize first-strand cDNA for the TCR alpha and beta chains. To control for contamination, every cDNA library was double barcoded, receiving both a SMART-Mk sample barcode and Illumina barcodes. TruSeq adapter sequences and Illumina sample barcodes were added in two successive PCR steps. The TCR alpha and beta cDNA libraries were sequenced on the Illumina HiSeq platform using custom primers. As for the original processing: MiGEC was used to process raw reads and extract unique molecular identifiers, and MiXCR was used to find CDR3 positions. For each individual, recombination models were inferred using an EM algorithm with the repgenHMM and IGoR tools. Shared clonotypes were analyzed with the tcR package in R, and sharing was normalized by the product of cloneset sizes. Out-of-frame nonproductive sequences were analyzed to study raw recombination free of thymic and clonal selection effects. The public reads were quality trimmed at Q25 with fastp and then assembled into clones with MiXCR by TCRdb, keeping productive beta chains. CDR3 protein duplicates are merged, each entry listing the most common genes and DNA. TCRdb assigned the V and J calls; the authors' analysis was not used. In all, the sample holds nearly 650,000 distinct CDR3 sequences, and just over 7% of those were seen once. The ten largest account for 1.6% of the sample.

These same records also appear under a second study, on yellow fever vaccine responses in identical twins. The second study, in turn, reports: The T cell response to vaccination in identical twins was reported by the authors to appear partly convergent and partly personalized. Focusing on identical twins, the study followed the T cell clones that responded to the vaccine, and did so with precision.

Material for sequencing was PBMCs. The receptor was isolated from a woman between 18 and 30 years old in good health. The V and J segments used are TRBV10-1 and TRBJ2-1, and the D gene may be TRBD2, 6 bases matching. The DNA is TGCGCCAGCAGCCAAGACCCCGGACTACCCTTTGGGAATGAGCAGTTCTTC. This codes for CASSQDPGLPFGNEQFF.